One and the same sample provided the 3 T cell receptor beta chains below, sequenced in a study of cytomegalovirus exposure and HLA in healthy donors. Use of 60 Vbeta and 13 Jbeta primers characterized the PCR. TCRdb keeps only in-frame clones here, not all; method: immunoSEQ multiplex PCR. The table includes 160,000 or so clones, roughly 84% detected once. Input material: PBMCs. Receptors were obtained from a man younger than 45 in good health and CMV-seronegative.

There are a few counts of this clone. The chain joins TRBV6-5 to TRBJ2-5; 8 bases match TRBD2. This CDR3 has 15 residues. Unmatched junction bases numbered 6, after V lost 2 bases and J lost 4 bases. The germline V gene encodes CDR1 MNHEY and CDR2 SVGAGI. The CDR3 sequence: CASSYEGLDRETQYF. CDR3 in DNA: TGTGCCAGCAGTTACGAGGGACTAGATCGAGAGACCCAGTACTTC.

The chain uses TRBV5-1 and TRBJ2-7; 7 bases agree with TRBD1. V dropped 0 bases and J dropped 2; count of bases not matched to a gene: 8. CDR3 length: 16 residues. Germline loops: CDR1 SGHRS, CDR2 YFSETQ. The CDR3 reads CASSLEPSGTAYEQYF. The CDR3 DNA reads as TGCGCCAGCAGCTTGGAACCCTCCGGGACAGCCTACGAGCAGTACTTC.

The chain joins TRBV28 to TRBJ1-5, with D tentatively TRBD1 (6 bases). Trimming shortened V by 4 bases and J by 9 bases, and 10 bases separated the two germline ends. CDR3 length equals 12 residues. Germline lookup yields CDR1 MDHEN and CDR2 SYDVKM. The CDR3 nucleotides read TGTGCCAGCAGTTCACAGGGCCCGCCCCAGCATTTT. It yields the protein CASSSQGPPQHF. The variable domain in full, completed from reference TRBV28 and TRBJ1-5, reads DVKVTQSSRYLVKRTGEKVFLECVQDMDHENMFWYRQDPGLGLRLIYFSYDVKMKEKGDIPEGYSVSREKKERFSLILESASTNQTSMYLCASSSQGPPQHFGDGTRLSIL.